This T cell receptor beta chain stems from a study of blood T cell repertoires in COVID-19 (TCRdb year 2020). About the investigation overall: Samples covering the acute and convalescent phases of COVID-19 were provided by collaborators in the United States, Italy and Spain. The prospective study material was composed of cDNA or gDNA derived from T cells, B-cell-depleted T cells, or PBMCs. Deeply sampled blood TCRbeta repertoires from subjects exposed to, actively infected with, or recovered from COVID-19 were included in the dataset. A freely available public database, intended as a resource for researchers studying the immune response to SARS-CoV-2, is where the repertoires were released. The samples were drawn from the first 160 participants of the ongoing ImmuneRACE study and from some 1,300 subjects provided by 6 global collaborators. The sample metadata nearly always contained a de-identified subject ID, COVID-19 status, age in years and sex. Where available, HLA class I and class II types were taken from metadata supplied by the sample provider and were not determined by assay-based typing. The paper as a whole reports these results and caveats: Clinical and demographic metadata were provided uncurated, with the amount varying by source and participant.

Worth noting for this clone: What antigen it recognizes has not been identified. Per-nucleotide qualities are absent, and no much larger clonotype sits a single base away.

The immunoSEQ Assay, a bias-controlled multiplex PCR, was used to amplify TCRbeta CDR3 regions from genomic DNA. Per the source publication's procedure: Within the assay, amplification of reference gene primers was used to estimate how many nucleated cells each sample contained. To quantify the absolute abundance of each unique TCRbeta CDR3 rearrangement, sequence reads were collapsed and filtered. For each sample, productive Simpson clonality was calculated by taking the square root of Simpson's diversity index across productive rearrangements. TCRdb holds this immuneACCESS table with in-frame rearrangements only. Some clones are missing; in checked studies, unresolved V genes explain under half, and the rest has no known cause. That table supplies the V and J calls and clone size; D and trimming were determined from the DNA. The sample data list 150,000 to 200,000 clones, and about 82% of these were observed just once. More than 5% of the sample is taken by the ten largest.

Each collaborating institution followed its own protocols to collect whole blood in K2EDTA tubes. For TCRbeta analysis, collaborators shipped samples in one of three forms: frozen whole blood, isolated PBMCs, or DNA extracted from either of those sample types. This TCR was sampled from a woman in her twenties or thirties with acute or convalescent COVID-19. Sample: peripheral blood.

In nucleotides, the sequence is TGTGCCACCAGTGGCCCAGGGAACACTGAAGCTTTCTTT. The encoded protein is CATSGPGNTEAFF. Recombination joined TRBV24-1 with TRBJ1-1; no D gene can be assigned with confidence. The CDR1 and CDR2 encoded by the germline V gene are KGHDR and SFDVKD. Between the V and J ends, shortened by 5 bases and 1 base respectively, the junction contains 7 bases. Taken from cysteine to phenylalanine, the CDR3 has 13 residues. Just CDR3 DNA is preserved here, 39 bases in frame from base 1.